This record concerns one TCR beta chain sequence. A far larger clone is off by one base, so a read error is likely. Germline CDR1 reads WNHNN; CDR2 reads SYGVQD (reference sequence). The CDR3 has 13 residues. Deletions cut 4 bases from V and 1 base from J, with 8 bases between. Unsorted PBMC DNA went through sequencing on ten immunoSEQ deep assay plates. Some clones are missing from TCRdb's copy, which holds only in-frame ones; the method was immunoSEQ multiplex PCR. This table holds roughly 500,000 clones, 81% found once. This record comes from a study of shared clonotypes between healthy human individuals.

The rearrangement joins TRBV10-1 to TRBJ2-7, with D possibly matching TRBD1 (5 bases). The TCR comes from a woman in her 40s in good health. Some clones in this sample may be carry-over from other donors' samples. Sequencing was carried out using PBMCs. CDR3 coding DNA: TGCGCCAGCAGTGGACAGCAGTCCTACGAGCAGTACTTC. It encodes CASSGQQSYEQYF.